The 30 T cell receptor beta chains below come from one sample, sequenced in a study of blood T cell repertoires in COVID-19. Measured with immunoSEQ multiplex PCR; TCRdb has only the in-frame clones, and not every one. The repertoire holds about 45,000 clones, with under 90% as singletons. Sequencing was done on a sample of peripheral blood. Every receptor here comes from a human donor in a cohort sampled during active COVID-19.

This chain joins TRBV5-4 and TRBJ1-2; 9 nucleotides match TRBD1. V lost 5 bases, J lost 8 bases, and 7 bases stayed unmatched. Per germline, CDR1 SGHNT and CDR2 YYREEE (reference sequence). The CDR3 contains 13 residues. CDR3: CASRTQGAQGYTF. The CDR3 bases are TGTGCCAGCAGGACACAGGGGGCGCAAGGCTACACCTTC.

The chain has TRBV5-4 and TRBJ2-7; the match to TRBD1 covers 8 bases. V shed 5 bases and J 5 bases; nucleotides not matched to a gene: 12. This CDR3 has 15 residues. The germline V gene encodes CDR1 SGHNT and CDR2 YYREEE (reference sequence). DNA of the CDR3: TGTGCCAGCAGTTCTACTGGACAGGGTCCCCACGAGCAGTACTTC. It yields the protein CASSSTGQGPHEQYF.

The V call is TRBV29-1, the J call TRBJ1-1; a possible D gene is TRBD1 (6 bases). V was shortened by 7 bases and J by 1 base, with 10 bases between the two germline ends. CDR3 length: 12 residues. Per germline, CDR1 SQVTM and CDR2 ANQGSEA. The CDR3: CSAGGRNTEAFF. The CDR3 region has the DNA TGCAGCGCGGGGGGCAGGAACACTGAAGCTTTCTTT.

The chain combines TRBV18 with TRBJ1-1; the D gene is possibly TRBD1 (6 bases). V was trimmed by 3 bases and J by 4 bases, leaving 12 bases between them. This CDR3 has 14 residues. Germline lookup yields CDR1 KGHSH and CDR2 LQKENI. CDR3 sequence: CASSPRTDGTEAFF. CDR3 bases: TGTGCCAGCTCACCTCGGACAGACGGCACTGAAGCTTTCTTT. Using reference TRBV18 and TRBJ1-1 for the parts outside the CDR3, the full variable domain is NAGVMQNPRHLVRRRGQEARLRCSPMKGHSHVYWYRQLPEEGLKFMVYLQKENIIDESGMPKERFSAEFPKEGPSILRIQQVVRGDSAAYFCASSPRTDGTEAFFGQGTRLTVV.

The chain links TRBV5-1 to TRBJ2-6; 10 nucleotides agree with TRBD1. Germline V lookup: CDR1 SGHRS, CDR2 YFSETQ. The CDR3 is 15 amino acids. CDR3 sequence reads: CPTTRQGAPEDVLTF. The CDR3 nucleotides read TGCCCCACCACACGACAGGGGGCCCCGGAAGACGTCCTGACTTTC.

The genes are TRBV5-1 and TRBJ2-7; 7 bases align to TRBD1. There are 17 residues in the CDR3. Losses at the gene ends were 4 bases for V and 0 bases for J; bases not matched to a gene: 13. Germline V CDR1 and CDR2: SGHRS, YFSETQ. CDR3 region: CASSPDRNGKDSYEQYF. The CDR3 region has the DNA TGCGCCAGCAGCCCGGACAGGAACGGTAAGGACTCCTACGAGCAGTACTTC. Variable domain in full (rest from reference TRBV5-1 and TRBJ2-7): KAGVTQTPRYLIKTRGQQVTLSCSPISGHRSVSWYQQTPGQGLQFLFEYFSETQRNKGNFPGRFSGRQFSNSRSEMNVSTLELGDSALYLCASSPDRNGKDSYEQYFGPGTRLTVT.

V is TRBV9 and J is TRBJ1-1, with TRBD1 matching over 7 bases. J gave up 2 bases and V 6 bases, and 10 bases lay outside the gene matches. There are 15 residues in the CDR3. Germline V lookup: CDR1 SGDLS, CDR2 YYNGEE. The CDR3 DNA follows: TGTGCCAGCACCCGGATAGAAGGGGGCAACACTGAAGCTTTCTTT. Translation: CASTRIEGGNTEAFF. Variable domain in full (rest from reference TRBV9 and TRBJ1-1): DSGVTQTPKHLITATGQRVTLRCSPRSGDLSVYWYQQSLDQGLQFLIQYYNGEERAKGNILERFSAQQFPDLHSELNLSSLELGDSALYFCASTRIEGGNTEAFFGQGTRLTVV.

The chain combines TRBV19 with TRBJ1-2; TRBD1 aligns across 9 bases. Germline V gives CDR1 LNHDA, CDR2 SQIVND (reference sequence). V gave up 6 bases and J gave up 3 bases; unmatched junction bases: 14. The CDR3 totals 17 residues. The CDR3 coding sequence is TGTGCCAGTAGCCCACCCTGGGACAGGGCGATGTACTATGGCTACACCTTC. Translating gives CASSPPWDRAMYYGYTF.

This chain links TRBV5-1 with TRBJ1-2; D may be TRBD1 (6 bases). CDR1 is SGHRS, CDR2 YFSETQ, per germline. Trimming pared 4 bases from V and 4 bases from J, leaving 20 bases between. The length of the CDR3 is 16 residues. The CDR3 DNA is TGCGCCAGCAGCCCCCAACCGGACAGCCGGCCCTATGGCTACACCTTC. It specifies CASSPQPDSRPYGYTF.

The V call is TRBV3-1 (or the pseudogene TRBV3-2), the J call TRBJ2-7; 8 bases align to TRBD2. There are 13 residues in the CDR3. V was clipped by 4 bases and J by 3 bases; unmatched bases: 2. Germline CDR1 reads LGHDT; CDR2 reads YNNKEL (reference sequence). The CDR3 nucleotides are TGTGCCAGCAGCCCTACTAGCGGCTACGAGCAGTACTTC. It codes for CASSPTSGYEQYF.

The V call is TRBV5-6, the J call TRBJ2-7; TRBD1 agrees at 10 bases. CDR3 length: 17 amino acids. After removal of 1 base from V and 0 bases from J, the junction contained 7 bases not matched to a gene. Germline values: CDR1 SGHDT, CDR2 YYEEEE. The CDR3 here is CASSLRGQGLISYEQYF. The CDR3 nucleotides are TGTGCCAGCAGCTTGAGGGGACAGGGGCTAATCTCCTACGAGCAGTACTTC. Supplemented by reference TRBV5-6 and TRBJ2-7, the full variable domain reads DAGVTQSPTHLIKTRGQQVTLRCSPKSGHDTVSWYQQALGQGPQFIFQYYEEEERQRGNFPDRFSGHQFPNYSSELNVNALLLGDSALYLCASSLRGQGLISYEQYFGPGTRLTVT.

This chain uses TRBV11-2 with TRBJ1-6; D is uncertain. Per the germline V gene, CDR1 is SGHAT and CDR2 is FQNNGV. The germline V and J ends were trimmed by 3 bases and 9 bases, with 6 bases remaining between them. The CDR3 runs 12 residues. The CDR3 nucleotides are TGTGCCAGCAGCTTTTCCCTTTCACCCCTCCACTTT. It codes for CASSFSLSPLHF.

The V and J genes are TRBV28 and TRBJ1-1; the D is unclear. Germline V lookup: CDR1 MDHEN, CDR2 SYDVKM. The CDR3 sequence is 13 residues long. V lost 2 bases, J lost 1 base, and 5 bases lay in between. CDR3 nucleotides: TGTGCCAGCAGTTTAGGAGGGAACACTGAAGCTTTCTTT. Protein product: CASSLGGNTEAFF.

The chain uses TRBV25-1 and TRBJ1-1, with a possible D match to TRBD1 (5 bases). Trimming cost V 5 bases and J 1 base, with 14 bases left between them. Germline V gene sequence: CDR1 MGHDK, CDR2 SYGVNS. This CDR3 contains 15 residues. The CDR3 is CASSKNVGGNTEAFF. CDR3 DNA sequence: TGTGCCAGCAGTAAAAATGTGGGGGGGAACACTGAAGCTTTCTTT.

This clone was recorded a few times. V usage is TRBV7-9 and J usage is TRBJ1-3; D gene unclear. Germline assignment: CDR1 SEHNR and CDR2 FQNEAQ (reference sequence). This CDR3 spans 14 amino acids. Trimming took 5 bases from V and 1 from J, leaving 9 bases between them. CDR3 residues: CASSTSVSGNTIYF. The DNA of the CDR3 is TGTGCCAGCAGCACCTCGGTATCTGGAAACACCATATATTTT.

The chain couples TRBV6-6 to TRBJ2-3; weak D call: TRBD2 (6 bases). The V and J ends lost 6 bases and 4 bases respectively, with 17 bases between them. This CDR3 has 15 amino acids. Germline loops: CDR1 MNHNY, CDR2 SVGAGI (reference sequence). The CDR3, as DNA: TGTGCCAGCAGCCGGCCGGGACTGGGGTCAGATACGCAGTATTTT. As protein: CASSRPGLGSDTQYF.

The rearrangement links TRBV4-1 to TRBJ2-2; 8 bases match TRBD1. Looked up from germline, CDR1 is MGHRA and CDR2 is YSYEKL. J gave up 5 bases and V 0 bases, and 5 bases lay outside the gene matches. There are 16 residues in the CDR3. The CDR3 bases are TGCGCCAGCAGCCAAGATCGAACAGGGGGGACCGGGGAGCTGTTTTTT. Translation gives CASSQDRTGGTGELFF.

In nucleotides, the CDR3 is TGTGCCAGCAGTTACCTGGACAGGGTCGGGCGTGGCTACACCTTC. Its protein product is CASSYLDRVGRGYTF. The V and J genes are TRBV6-2 or TRBV6-3 and TRBJ1-2; 8 nucleotides line up with TRBD1. Germline loops: CDR1 MNHEY, CDR2 SVGEGT. V shed 2 bases, J shed 7 bases, and the junction held 9 bases outside the gene matches. This CDR3 spans 15 amino acids.

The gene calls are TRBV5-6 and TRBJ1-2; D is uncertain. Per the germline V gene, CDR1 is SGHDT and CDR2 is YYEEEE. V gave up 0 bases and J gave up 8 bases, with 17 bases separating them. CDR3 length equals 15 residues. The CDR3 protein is CASSLASDNRQGYTF. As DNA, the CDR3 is TGTGCCAGCAGCTTGGCCAGTGACAATAGGCAGGGCTACACCTTC.

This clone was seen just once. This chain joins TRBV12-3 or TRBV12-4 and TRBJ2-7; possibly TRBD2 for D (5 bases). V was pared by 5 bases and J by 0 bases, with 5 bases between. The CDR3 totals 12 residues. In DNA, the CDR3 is TGTGCCAGCAGTAGCGGCTCCTACGAGCAGTACTTC. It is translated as CASSSGSYEQYF.

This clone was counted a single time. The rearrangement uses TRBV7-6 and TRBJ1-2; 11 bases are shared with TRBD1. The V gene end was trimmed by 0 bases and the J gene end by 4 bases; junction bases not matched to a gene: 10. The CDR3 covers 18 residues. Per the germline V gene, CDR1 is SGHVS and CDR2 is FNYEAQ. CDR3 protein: CASSLARDRGFLTYGYTF. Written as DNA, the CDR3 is TGTGCCAGCAGCTTAGCGAGGGACAGGGGGTTTCTCACCTATGGCTACACCTTC.

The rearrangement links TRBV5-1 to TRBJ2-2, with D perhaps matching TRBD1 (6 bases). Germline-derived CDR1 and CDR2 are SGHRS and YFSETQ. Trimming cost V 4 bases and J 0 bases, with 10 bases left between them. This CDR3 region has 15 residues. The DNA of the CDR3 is TGCGCCAGCAGCCGTCAGGGGACGAACACCGGGGAGCTGTTTTTT. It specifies CASSRQGTNTGELFF.

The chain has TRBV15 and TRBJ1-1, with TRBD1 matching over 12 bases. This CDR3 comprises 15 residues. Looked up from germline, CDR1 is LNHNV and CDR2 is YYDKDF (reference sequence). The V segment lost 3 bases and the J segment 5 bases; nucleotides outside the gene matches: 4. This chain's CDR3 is CATSSRDRGLTEAFF. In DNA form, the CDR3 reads TGTGCCACCAGCAGCCGGGACAGGGGGCTTACTGAAGCTTTCTTT.

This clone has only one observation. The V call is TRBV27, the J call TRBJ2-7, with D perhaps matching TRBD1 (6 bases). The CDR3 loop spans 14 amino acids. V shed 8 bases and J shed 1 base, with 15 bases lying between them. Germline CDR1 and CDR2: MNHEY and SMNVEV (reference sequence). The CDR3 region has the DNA TGTGCCAGCGCCCCCCAGGGGCCATCCTACGAGCAGTACTTC. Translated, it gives CASAPQGPSYEQYF.

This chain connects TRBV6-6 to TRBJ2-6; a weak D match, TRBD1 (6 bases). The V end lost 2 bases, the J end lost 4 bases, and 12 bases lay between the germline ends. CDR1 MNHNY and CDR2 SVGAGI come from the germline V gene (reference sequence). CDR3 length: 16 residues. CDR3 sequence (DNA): TGTGCCAGCAGTTACACCACAGGGTCCGGGGCCAACGTCCTGACTTTC. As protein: CASSYTTGSGANVLTF.

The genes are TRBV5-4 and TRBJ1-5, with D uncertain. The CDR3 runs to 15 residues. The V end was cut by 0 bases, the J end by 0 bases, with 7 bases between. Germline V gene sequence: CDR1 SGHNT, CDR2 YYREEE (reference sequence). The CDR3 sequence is CASSLGGDSNQPQHF. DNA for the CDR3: TGTGCCAGCAGCTTGGGGGGAGATAGCAATCAGCCCCAGCATTTT.

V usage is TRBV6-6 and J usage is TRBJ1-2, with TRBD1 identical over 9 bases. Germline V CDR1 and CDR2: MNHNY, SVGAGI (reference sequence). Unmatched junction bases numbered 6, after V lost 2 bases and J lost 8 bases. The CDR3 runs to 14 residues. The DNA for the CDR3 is TGTGCCAGCAGTTACCTGACAGGGGGAGGAGGCTACACCTTC. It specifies CASSYLTGGGGYTF.

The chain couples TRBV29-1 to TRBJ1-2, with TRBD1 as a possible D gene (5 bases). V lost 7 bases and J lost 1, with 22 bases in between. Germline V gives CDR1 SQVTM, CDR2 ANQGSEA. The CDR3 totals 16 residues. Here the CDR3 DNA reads TGCAGCGCCTACGACGCCGGGGGGTTCCTTAACTATGGCTACACCTTC. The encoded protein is CSAYDAGGFLNYGYTF.

The CDR3 nucleotides read TGCGCCAGCAGCCAAGATCGGGCAATTAACAGGGGTGTCTTCGCTGAAGCTTTCTTT. Residues: CASSQDRAINRGVFAEAFF. The V call is TRBV4-1, the J call TRBJ1-1; 7 nucleotides match TRBD1. This CDR3 is built from 19 residues. J gave up 6 bases and V 0 bases, and 19 bases lay outside the gene matches. CDR1 and CDR2 (germline): MGHRA, YSYEKL.

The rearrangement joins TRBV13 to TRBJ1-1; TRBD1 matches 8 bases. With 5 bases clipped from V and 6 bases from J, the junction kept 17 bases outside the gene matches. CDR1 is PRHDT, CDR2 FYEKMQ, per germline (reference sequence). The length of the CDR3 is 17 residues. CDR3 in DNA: TGTGCCAGCAGCACCTATCCAGGGGGCAGGGGGCAGGCTGAAGCTTTCTTT. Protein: CASSTYPGGRGQAEAFF. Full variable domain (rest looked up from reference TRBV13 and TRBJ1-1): AAGVIQSPRHLIKEKRETATLKCYPIPRHDTVYWYQQGPGQDPQFLISFYEKMQSDKGSIPDRFSAQQFSDYHSELNMSSLELGDSALYFCASSTYPGGRGQAEAFFGQGTRLTVV.